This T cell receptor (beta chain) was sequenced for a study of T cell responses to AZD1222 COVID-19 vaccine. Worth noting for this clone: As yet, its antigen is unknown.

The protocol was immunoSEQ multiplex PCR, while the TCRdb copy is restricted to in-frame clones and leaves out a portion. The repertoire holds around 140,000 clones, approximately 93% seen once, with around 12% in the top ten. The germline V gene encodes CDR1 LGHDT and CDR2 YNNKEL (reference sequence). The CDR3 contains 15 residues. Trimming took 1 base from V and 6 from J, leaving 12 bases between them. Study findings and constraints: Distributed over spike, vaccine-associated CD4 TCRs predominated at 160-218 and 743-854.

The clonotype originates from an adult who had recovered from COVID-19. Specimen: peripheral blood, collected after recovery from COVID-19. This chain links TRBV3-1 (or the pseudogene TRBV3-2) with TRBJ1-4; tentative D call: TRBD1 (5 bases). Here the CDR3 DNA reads TGTGCCAGCAGCCAAGGGTCAGGGTACTATGAAAAACTGTTTTTT. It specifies CASSQGSGYYEKLFF.